The rows below give T cell receptor beta chains drawn from one sample of a study of T cells after yellow fever vaccination. TCRdb reanalysed the 5' RACE reads using MiXCR and keeps one entry per CDR3 protein. Of approximately 300,000 distinct CDR3 sequences listed, over 10% are singletons. Sequenced material: CD4+ T cells sorted from PBMCs, taken 45 days after the yellow fever booster vaccination. The origin of the receptors is a man younger than 40 who received the YFV17D yellow fever vaccine. CDR3s include the opening cysteine and the closing phenylalanine or tryptophan. A D gene is named only where the DNA matches it firmly. Where a row states a size, it is once, few, many or the class of an expanded clone; other rows omit it.

J gene: TRBJ1-2
clone size: few
V gene: TRBV20-1
D gene: -
CDR3 protein: CSARDSAGSSYGYTF
CDR3 DNA: TGCAGTGCTAGAGATTCGGCAGGGTCGTCTTATGGCTACACCTTC

J gene: TRBJ2-4
clone size: -
V gene: TRBV30
D gene: -
CDR3 protein: CAWSPYVQAKNIQYF
CDR3 DNA: TGTGCCTGGAGTCCATATGTCCAAGCCAAAAACATTCAGTACTTC

J gene: TRBJ1-5
clone size: many
V gene: TRBV9
D gene: -
CDR3 protein: CASSVGGRLGDAPQHF
CDR3 DNA: TGTGCCAGCAGCGTAGGAGGGAGGTTGGGGGATGCGCCCCAGCATTTT

J gene: TRBJ1-1
clone size: few
V gene: TRBV5-1
D gene: -
CDR3 protein: CASSLGPPAGTSASEAFF
CDR3 DNA: TGCGCCAGCAGCTTGGGACCCCCCGCAGGAACCTCAGCCTCTGAAGCTTTCTTT

J gene: TRBJ2-5
clone size: many
V gene: TRBV20-1
D gene: -
CDR3 protein: CSAREERVETQYF
CDR3 DNA: TGCAGTGCTAGAGAAGAGCGGGTCGAGACCCAGTACTTC

J gene: TRBJ2-1
clone size: -
V gene: TRBV28
D gene: -
CDR3 protein: CASRSPGESYNEQFF
CDR3 DNA: TGTGCCAGCAGATCACCAGGGGAATCCTACAATGAGCAGTTCTTC

J gene: TRBJ2-7
clone size: -
V gene: TRBV6-5
D gene: TRBD1
CDR3 protein: CASSYLRQGADEQYF
CDR3 DNA: TGTGCCAGCAGTTACCTCCGACAGGGGGCGGACGAGCAGTACTTC

J gene: TRBJ2-7
clone size: few
V gene: TRBV20-1
D gene: TRBD1
CDR3 protein: CSASVTGNEQYF
CDR3 DNA: TGCAGTGCTAGCGTGACAGGGAACGAGCAGTACTTC

J gene: TRBJ1-1
clone size: -
V gene: TRBV20-1
D gene: -
CDR3 protein: CRAIGTVNTEAFF
CDR3 DNA: TGCAGGGCAATAGGGACGGTGAACACTGAAGCTTTCTTT

J gene: TRBJ1-5
clone size: -
V gene: TRBV7-2
D gene: TRBD1
CDR3 protein: CASRPGQGQPQHF
CDR3 DNA: TGTGCCAGCAGGCCAGGACAGGGCCAGCCCCAGCATTTT